This T cell receptor beta chain was sequenced during a study of blood T cell repertoires in COVID-19. Study summary: Samples came from the United States, Italy and Spain, spanning acute and convalescent COVID-19.

Under the authors' procedure: Using reference gene primer amplification, nucleated cell counts were estimated. Assay: immunoSEQ multiplex PCR; the TCRdb copy retains only in-frame clones and omits some. V and J calls and clone size are as listed in that table; D and trimming were resolved from the DNA. The sample has about 310,000 clones; more than 85% are singletons. There are 15 residues in the CDR3. The junction had 3 bases not matched to a gene; V was cut back by 4 bases and J by 4 bases. The germline CDR1 and CDR2 sequences are SGHTA and FQGNSA. Material for sequencing was peripheral blood. This clonotype was sampled from a man between 65 and 85 years old with acute or convalescent COVID-19. V and J are TRBV7-2 and TRBJ2-1; 11 bases match TRBD2. In DNA form, the CDR3 reads TGTGCCAGCAGCTATGCTAGCGGGAGGTACAATGAGCAGTTCTTC. This codes for CASSYASGRYNEQFF.